The entry that follows covers one T cell receptor beta chain sequence. TCRdb's copy holds only in-frame clones and misses some; the assay was immunoSEQ multiplex PCR. The table lists over 150,000 clones, approximately 87% of them singletons. CDR3 length: 18 residues. These data are taken from a study of T cell responses to AZD1222 COVID-19 vaccine. This chain uses TRBV12-2 with TRBJ2-3; TRBD2 reflects the table's D call only, with no check against the DNA. TRBV12-2 is a pseudogene. Sequencing was performed on peripheral blood, taken 28 days after the second AZD1222 dose. This clonotype was obtained from an adult who received the AZD1222 COVID-19 vaccine. The CDR3 sequence is CASRLPLGEWQPTDTQYF. The CDR3 DNA follows: TGTGCAAGTCGCTTACCGCTCGGGGAATGGCAGCCCACAGATACGCAGTATTTT.